This T cell receptor (beta chain) was identified in a study of T cells after yellow fever vaccination. In the study overall: Preparation of the low-cell-number fractions used SMART-Seq v4 Ultra Low Input.

TCR cDNA, made by 5'RACE template switching, carried an added universal primer site and UMIs. MiXCR, applied by TCRdb to the 5' RACE reads, yields one record per CDR3 protein. In the table there are roughly 260,000 distinct CDR3 sequences, 10% to 15% of which are singletons. Study-wide points: CD4 and CD8 compartments shared a small share of clonotypes, likely from convergent recombination. From the bulk population, abundant clonotypes could contaminate and appear within FACS-sorted repertoires.

CDR1 is SGDLS and CDR2 is YYNGEE in the germline V gene. The CDR3 covers 16 residues. The germline V and J ends were trimmed by 9 bases and 2 bases, with 22 bases remaining between them. A note on this clonotype: The antigen remains unidentified.

The receptor's source is a man aged 30-40 years who received the YFV17D yellow fever vaccine. This rearrangement joins TRBV9 to TRBJ2-3; D perhaps matches TRBD2 (5 bases). Specimen: CD4+ T cells sorted from PBMCs, collected 45 days after the yellow fever booster vaccination. CDR3 in amino acids: CATLYLTGISTDTQYF. Here the CDR3 DNA reads TGTGCCACTCTTTATCTCACCGGGATCTCCACAGATACGCAGTATTTT.